This T cell receptor beta chain was captured in a study of sequential checkpoint blockade in melanoma (dated by TCRdb to about 2019). General notes on the study: Patients were randomized 1:1 to first-line nivolumab followed by ipilimumab (arm A) or ipilimumab followed by nivolumab (arm B). Maintenance nivolumab was given following each of the two trial sequences.

The immunoSEQ Assay was used to immunosequence TCRbeta CDR3 regions from genomic DNA. Before high-throughput sequencing, the genomic DNA was amplified using bias-controlled multiplex PCR. The study's processing was this. To quantify the absolute abundance of each unique TCRbeta CDR3 region, the sequences were collapsed and filtered. Clonality was defined as 1 minus Pielou's evenness and was calculated using productive rearrangements only. A previously published method was used to identify clones with significantly greater frequencies in on-treatment samples than in baseline samples. TCRdb's version of the immuneACCESS table is confined to in-frame rearrangements and falls short of the full clone set. An unresolved V gene accounts for under half of the shortfall where checked; the remainder is of unknown origin. The V and J calls and the clone size are those of that table, but D and trimming were determined from the DNA. This sample lists about 9,900 clones; 50% to 75% were detected once. Of the sample, roughly 40% falls within the top ten clones.

This specimen's treatment or condition label, interpreted: randomized to nivolumab then ipilimumab (arm A) or the reverse (arm B). None of the trial patients had been given prior DNA-damaging chemotherapy. On a FACS Aria II flow cytometer, live CD3+CD8+ cells that were negative for CD19 and CD56 were sorted from thawed PBMCs. Samples were obtained from patients with melanoma enrolled in CheckMate 064, a randomized, open-label phase II trial of sequential checkpoint blockade. Peripheral blood mononuclear cells were obtained through leukapheresis, purified using Ficoll-Paque, and frozen in human serum containing roughly 10% DMSO. Purity of sorted blood CD3+CD8+ cells was verified at >95% immediately after sorting, followed by DNA extraction. With regard to this clone: Its binding antigen is unknown. The sample holds no much larger clone one base away, and base qualities are not on file.

The cysteine opens and the phenylalanine closes a CDR3 of 19 amino acids. Of the read, only the CDR3 DNA is kept; its 57 bases are in frame from base 1. Per the germline V gene, MGHRA is the CDR1 and YSYEKL is the CDR2. V lost 4 bases and J lost 3 bases, and the count of bases not matched to a germline gene is 14. Here is what the overall study found, with its caveats: Validation of the response-prediction model combining TCR metrics and mutation burden is needed in larger, independent patient cohorts.

The specimen was CD8+ T cells sorted from blood (inferred from file names), collected from a patient given nivolumab and ipilimumab in sequence. The chain is made from TRBV4-1 and TRBJ2-1; the central 11 bases match TRBD2. The clonotype was recovered from a human donor with melanoma. The DNA is TGCGCCAGCAGCCCCAACCCAAAACTAGCGGGGGACTACTACAATGAGCAGTTCTTC. Protein translation: CASSPNPKLAGDYYNEQFF.